This T cell receptor beta chain was obtained from a study of control samples from healthy donors and cancer patients. Trimming shortened V by 5 bases and J by 5 bases, and 19 bases separated the two germline ends. The V gene's germline CDR1 is LGHNA and CDR2 YNFKEQ. CDR3 length: 16 residues. Libraries were prepared by immunoSEQ multiplex PCR; TCRdb keeps only in-frame clonotypes and omits some of them. The sample includes roughly 180,000 clones, just over 90% of them seen just once. The J gene is TRBJ2-1, the V gene TRBV4-2, with TRBD1 as a possible D gene (6 bases). This receptor was obtained from a woman aged 55-70 years in good health. The material sequenced was blood. The CDR3 DNA reads TGTGCCAGCAGCTTTTTTCAGATGTCAGGGGACAATGAGCAGTTCTTC. It encodes CASSFFQMSGDNEQFF.